A selection of T cell receptor beta chains follows, all from one sample in a study of T cells after yellow fever vaccination. TCRdb ran MiXCR on the 5' RACE reads and lists one entry per CDR3 protein. The data show approximately 160,000 distinct CDR3 sequences, 9.3% seen once. The sample in question was CD8+ T cells sorted from PBMCs, obtained 45 days after the yellow fever booster vaccination. The receptors come from a man between 18 and 35 years old who received the YFV17D yellow fever vaccine. Both conserved end residues are trimmed from each CDR3.

v_call: TRBV9; cdr3_aa: ASSPPVGYGYT
v_call: TRBV4-3; cdr3_aa: ASSQGTASGNTIY
v_call: TRBV20-1; cdr3_aa: SAREPGLAGGPDTQY
v_call: TRBV7-9; cdr3_aa: ASRRDSQETQY
v_call: TRBV24-1; cdr3_aa: ATSDLGYEQF
v_call: TRBV4-1; cdr3_aa: ASSQWTNAGGTFTGELF
v_call: TRBV4-1; cdr3_aa: ASSDPGQGIYEQF
v_call: TRBV5-6; cdr3_aa: ASSLIAGGDTGELF
v_call: TRBV9; cdr3_aa: ASSNSGTSGNEQF
v_call: TRBV25-1; cdr3_aa: ASSVREVATNEKLF
v_call: TRBV6-2/TRBV6-3; cdr3_aa: ASSQTDRGAWETQY
v_call: TRBV29-1; cdr3_aa: SVESERGTRGTQY
v_call: TRBV29-1; cdr3_aa: SAWPLRWGFDGYT
v_call: TRBV10-3; cdr3_aa: AISESRDSGNQPQH
v_call: TRBV4-1; cdr3_aa: ASSQDISWGTEAF
v_call: TRBV7-6; cdr3_aa: ASSPRWGGAGDEQF
v_call: TRBV12-3/TRBV12-4; cdr3_aa: ASSQDRSNEKLF
v_call: TRBV20-1; cdr3_aa: SARVKEYGYT
v_call: TRBV2; cdr3_aa: ASSFGQGVHREQY
v_call: TRBV7-2; cdr3_aa: ASSFEVRGGSYNEQF
v_call: TRBV6-5; cdr3_aa: ASSYSIAYGYT
v_call: TRBV20-1; cdr3_aa: SAMGLADTGGAGELF
v_call: TRBV6-5; cdr3_aa: ASSYSDTGVGEQF
v_call: TRBV7-9; cdr3_aa: ASSLVGQGAGNTIY
v_call: TRBV6-5; cdr3_aa: ASSYSSIRGTEETQY
v_call: TRBV7-9; cdr3_aa: ASSSPTGFIYETQY
v_call: TRBV12-3/TRBV12-4; cdr3_aa: ASSSRGWHLLYNEQF
v_call: TRBV6-1; cdr3_aa: ASIPEGFPYEQY
v_call: TRBV29-1; cdr3_aa: SVAVSTGELF
v_call: TRBV4-3; cdr3_aa: ASSQEGSPTDTQY
v_call: TRBV25-1; cdr3_aa: ASSKWTGKNTGELF
v_call: TRBV12-3/TRBV12-4; cdr3_aa: ASSSPGKVGTEAF
v_call: TRBV5-1; cdr3_aa: ASSLQTTYNSPLH
v_call: TRBV20-1; cdr3_aa: SALDDRTPNTEAF
v_call: TRBV7-7; cdr3_aa: AIRGGSTDTQY
v_call: TRBV4-1; cdr3_aa: ASSPGQDNYGYT
v_call: TRBV7-2; cdr3_aa: ASSLLRGVGTEAF
v_call: TRBV24-1; cdr3_aa: ATSDLTGSNEQF
v_call: TRBV7-2; cdr3_aa: ASSLGAGGSDTQY
v_call: TRBV3-1; cdr3_aa: ASSQEWGLLSAQY
v_call: TRBV7-9; cdr3_aa: ASSLPHFPPGDTQY
v_call: TRBV4-3; cdr3_aa: ASSQTSGAVAGEQF
v_call: TRBV3-1; cdr3_aa: ASSHRAGNTDTQY
v_call: TRBV6-5; cdr3_aa: ASSYLGTITLTGELF
v_call: TRBV5-1; cdr3_aa: ASSFPGREQY
v_call: TRBV6-5; cdr3_aa: SASSVRGTEAF
v_call: TRBV7-8; cdr3_aa: ASSFDPRRGGYEQY
v_call: TRBV6-6; cdr3_aa: ASSYSGEKLF
v_call: TRBV7-8; cdr3_aa: ASSSESHPSGSYNEQF
v_call: TRBV29-1; cdr3_aa: SVGVVGANTEAF
v_call: TRBV2; cdr3_aa: ASSEVPQAAY
v_call: TRBV4-2; cdr3_aa: ASSRAGTSGVYEQY